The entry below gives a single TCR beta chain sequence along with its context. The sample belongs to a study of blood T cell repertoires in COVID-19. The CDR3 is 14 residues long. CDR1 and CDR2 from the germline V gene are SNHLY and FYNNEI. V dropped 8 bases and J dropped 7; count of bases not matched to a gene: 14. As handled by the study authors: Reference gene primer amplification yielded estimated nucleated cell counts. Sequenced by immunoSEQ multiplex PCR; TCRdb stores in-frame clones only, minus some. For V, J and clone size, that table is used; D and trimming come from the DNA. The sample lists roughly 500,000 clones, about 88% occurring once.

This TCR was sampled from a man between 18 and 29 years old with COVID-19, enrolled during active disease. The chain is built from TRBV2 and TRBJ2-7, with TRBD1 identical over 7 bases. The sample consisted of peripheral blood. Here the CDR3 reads CASPGKKGAQEQYF. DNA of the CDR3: TGTGCCAGCCCAGGCAAAAAGGGGGCACAAGAGCAGTACTTC. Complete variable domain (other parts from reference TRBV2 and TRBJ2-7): EPEVTQTPSHQVTQMGQEVILRCVPISNHLYFYWYRQILGQKVEFLVSFYNNEISEKSEIFDDQFSVERPDGSNFTLKIRSTKLEDSAMYFCASPGKKGAQEQYFGPGTRLTVT.